This is a list of T cell receptor beta chains from one sample in a study of long-term antiretroviral therapy in people with HIV. Clones were sequenced by immunoSEQ multiplex PCR, and TCRdb holds only the in-frame ones, with some missing. This sample yields about 48,000 clones, of which 80% to 90% are seen a single time; around 3.1% belongs to the top ten. The source material was unsorted PBMCs, sampled 0.8 years after starting antiretroviral therapy. All receptors come from a woman younger than 35 with HIV. The CDR3 runs from the conserved cysteine through the conserved F or W. A D gene is named only where the DNA matches it firmly. Size tells how often a clone was seen (once, few, many) or the class of an expanded clone, and some rows leave it out.

d_call j_call v_call clone_size cdr3_nt cdr3_aa
. TRBJ2-4 TRBV19 . TGTGCCAGTAGTATAGGGGGGGAGTGGAACATTCAGTACTTC CASSIGGEWNIQYF
. TRBJ2-2 TRBV7-8 . TGTGCCAGCAGCTTAAACATCGGGGTCGGCACCGGGGAGCTGTTTTTT CASSLNIGVGTGELFF
. TRBJ1-5 TRBV5-6 . TGTGCCAGCAGCTTGGAAGGTCCCAATCAGCCCCAGCATTTT CASSLEGPNQPQHF
TRBD1 TRBJ2-7 TRBV27 . TGTGCCAGCAGTTCATATCCGGACAGGGGAACCTACGAGCAGTACTTC CASSSYPDRGTYEQYF
. TRBJ2-3 TRBV9 once TGTGCCAGCAGCGTAGCATCGGGGAGTACAGATACGCAGTATTTT CASSVASGSTDTQYF
TRBD2 TRBJ2-1 TRBV10-3 . TGTGCCATCAGGGCGAGCGCGGGGGATGAGCAGTTCTTC CAIRASAGDEQFF
TRBD1 TRBJ1-1 TRBV5-1 . TGCGCCAGCGGACCTGGGACAGGGGGGATGAACACTGAAGCTTTCTTT CASGPGTGGMNTEAFF
. TRBJ2-7 TRBV27 . TGTGCCAGCAGTTTAGCACACGGATCCTATACCTACGAGCAGTACTTC CASSLAHGSYTYEQYF
. TRBJ2-2 TRBV21-1 . TGTGCCAGCAGCATAGGAGCGGGAGGTTTCACCGGGGAGCTGTTTTTT CASSIGAGGFTGELFF
TRBD2 TRBJ2-2 TRBV11-3 . TGTGCCAGCAGCTTAGGTGGGACTAGCGGGAGTAAAGAAAACACCGGGGAGCTGTTTTTT CASSLGGTSGSKENTGELFF
. TRBJ2-1 TRBV7-9 . TGTGCCAGCAGCTTACCCCCAAGCGACTATCACAATGAGCAGTTCTTC CASSLPPSDYHNEQFF
TRBD1 TRBJ2-7 TRBV27 . TGTGCCAGCAGAAGGGACAGGGACGCTCTCTACGAGCAGTACTTC CASRRDRDALYEQYF
TRBD1 TRBJ1-1 TRBV7-9 . TGTGCCAGCAGCTTCCCTGCGACAGGGAGAACCACTGAAGCTTTCTTT CASSFPATGRTTEAFF
. TRBJ2-5 TRBV19 . TGTGCCAGTAGTATAGGGGGAGGTTTACGTAAAGAGACCCAGTACTTC CASSIGGGLRKETQYF
. TRBJ2-3 TRBV11-3 . TGTGCCAGCAGCTTAGTCAGACAGTTGAAGGGCACAGATACGCAGTATTTT CASSLVRQLKGTDTQYF
TRBD1 TRBJ2-5 TRBV10-3 . TGTGCCGCCAGGGGGCTCAATCAAGAGACCCAGTACTTC CAARGLNQETQYF
. TRBJ2-7 TRBV5-4 . TGTGCCAGCAGCTTGGATGGAATCTCCTACGAGCAGTACTTC CASSLDGISYEQYF
TRBD1 TRBJ2-7 TRBV19 few TGTGCCAGTAGTCTGTCCCGGGACAGCTACGAGCAGTACTTC CASSLSRDSYEQYF
TRBD2 TRBJ2-1 TRBV6-1 few TGTGCCAGCAGTCCAGTAGCGGGTGCCTACAATGAGCAGTTCTTC CASSPVAGAYNEQFF
TRBD2 TRBJ2-7 TRBV7-2 . TGTGCCAGCAGCTTCGGTATAGCGGGAGGGTGGGGACAGTACTTC CASSFGIAGGWGQYF
. TRBJ2-3 TRBV9 . TGTGCCAGCAGTCAAACGATACATACGCAGTATTTT CASSQTIHTQYF
. TRBJ2-2 TRBV6-4 . TGTGCCAGCAGCCCATCCTACGCGGAGAACACCGGGGAGCTGTTTTTT CASSPSYAENTGELFF
. TRBJ1-1 TRBV10-3 . TGTGCCATCAGTGATACTGGGAGTGTCAACACTGAAGCTTTCTTT CAISDTGSVNTEAFF
TRBD2 TRBJ2-1 TRBV12-5 . TGTGCTAGTGGTTTGGCCCCCATCCTAGCGGGAGGGTTCAATGAGCAGTTCTTC CASGLAPILAGGFNEQFF
. TRBJ2-3 TRBV4-1 once TGCGCCAGCAGCCTACATGTGGGAGCCACAGATACGCAGTATTTT CASSLHVGATDTQYF
. TRBJ1-4 TRBV28 once TGTGCCAGCAGTTTGCTGGACAGTTCAACTAATGAAAAACTGTTTTTT CASSLLDSSTNEKLFF
TRBD2 TRBJ2-7 TRBV5-4 . TGTGCCAGCAGCCAAAATATAGCGGGAGGGGAAAACGAGCAGTACTTC CASSQNIAGGENEQYF
. TRBJ1-1 TRBV6-5 . TGTGCCAGCAGTTACTCCCCCCTGGCTGAAGCTTTCTTT CASSYSPLAEAFF
. TRBJ1-1 TRBV11-3 . TGTGCCAGCAGCCCGGGACATGGCACTGAAGCTTTCTTT CASSPGHGTEAFF
TRBD2 TRBJ2-5 TRBV25-1 . TGTGCCAGCAGCGCCCAGCGGGGGAACCAAGAGACCCAGTACTTC CASSAQRGNQETQYF
TRBD1 TRBJ1-5 TRBV28 . TGTGCCAGCAAGGAGGGGGCTGGGGGCAATCAGCCCCAGCATTTT CASKEGAGGNQPQHF
. TRBJ1-3 TRBV11-3 . TGTGCCAGCAGCTTAGGGGGAGCTGGAAACACCATATATTTT CASSLGGAGNTIYF
TRBD1 TRBJ2-1 TRBV5-4 medium-sized TGTGCCAGCAGAAGGGACAGCCACAATGAGCAGTTCTTC CASRRDSHNEQFF
TRBD2 TRBJ2-7 TRBV5-1 . TGCGCCAGCAGCTTAAGCGGGACCACCTACGAGCAGTACTTC CASSLSGTTYEQYF
TRBD1 TRBJ1-1 TRBV28 . TGTGCCAGCAGTTTTGAGGGGGCCTCTGAAGCTTTCTTT CASSFEGASEAFF
. TRBJ1-1 TRBV29-1 once TGCAGCGTTAACAGGGCAAACACTGAAGCTTTCTTT CSVNRANTEAFF
. TRBJ2-5 TRBV11-2 . TGTGCCAGTGAAGGCCCGATACAAGAGACCCAGTACTTC CASEGPIQETQYF
. TRBJ2-7 TRBV6-1 . TGTGCCAGCAGTGATCGGGGGCCCTACGAGCAGTACTTC CASSDRGPYEQYF
. TRBJ2-2 TRBV28 . TGTGCCAGCAGTTTACCCGATACCCTAGGACAGGAGGGCGGGGAGCTGTTTTTT CASSLPDTLGQEGGELFF
TRBD1 TRBJ2-7 TRBV4-1 once TGCGCCAGCAGCCGCCGTTACCCGGACAGGGGTTACGAGCAGTACTTC CASSRRYPDRGYEQYF
. TRBJ2-1 TRBV7-9 . TGTGCCAGCAGCTTAGTTAGCGGACAATACAATGAGCAGTTCTTC CASSLVSGQYNEQFF
. TRBJ2-5 TRBV20-1 . TGCAGTGCTAGGCGAAGGGAGACCCAGTACTTC CSARRRETQYF
TRBD2 TRBJ2-3 TRBV28 . TGTGCCAGCAGTTTAGCCTCGGGACTAGCGGGACAAGATACGCAGTATTTT CASSLASGLAGQDTQYF